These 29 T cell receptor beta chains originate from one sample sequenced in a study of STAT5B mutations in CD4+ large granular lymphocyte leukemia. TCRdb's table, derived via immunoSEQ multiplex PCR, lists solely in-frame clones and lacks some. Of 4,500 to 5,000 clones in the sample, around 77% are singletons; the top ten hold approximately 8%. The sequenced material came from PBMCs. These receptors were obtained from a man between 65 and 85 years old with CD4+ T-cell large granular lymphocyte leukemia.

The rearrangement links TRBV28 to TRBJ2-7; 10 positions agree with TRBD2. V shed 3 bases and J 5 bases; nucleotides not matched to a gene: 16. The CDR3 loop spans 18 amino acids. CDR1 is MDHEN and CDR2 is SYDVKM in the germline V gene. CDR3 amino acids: CASSLRHLGLAPPHEQYF. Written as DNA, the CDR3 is TGTGCCAGCAGTTTGCGTCATTTGGGACTAGCGCCGCCCCACGAGCAGTACTTC. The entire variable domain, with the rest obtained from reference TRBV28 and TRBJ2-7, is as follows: DVKVTQSSRYLVKRTGEKVFLECVQDMDHENMFWYRQDPGLGLRLIYFSYDVKMKEKGDIPEGYSVSREKKERFSLILESASTNQTSMYLCASSLRHLGLAPPHEQYFGPGTRLTVT.

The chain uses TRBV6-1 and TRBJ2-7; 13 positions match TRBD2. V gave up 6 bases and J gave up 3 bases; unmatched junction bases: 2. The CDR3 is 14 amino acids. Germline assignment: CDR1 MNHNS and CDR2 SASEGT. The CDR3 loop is CASSWTSGSYEQYV. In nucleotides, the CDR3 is TGTGCCAGCAGCTGGACTAGCGGGAGCTACGAGCAGTACGTC.

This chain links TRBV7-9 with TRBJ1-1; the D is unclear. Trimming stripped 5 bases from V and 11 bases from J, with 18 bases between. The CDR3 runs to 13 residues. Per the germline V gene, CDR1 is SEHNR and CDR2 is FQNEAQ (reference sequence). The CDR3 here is CASSLDNPGAAFF. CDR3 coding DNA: TGTGCCAGCAGCCTAGATAACCCAGGTGCGGCTTTCTTT. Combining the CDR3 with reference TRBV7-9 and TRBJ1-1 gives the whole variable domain DTGVSQNPRHKITKRGQNVTFRCDPISEHNRLYWYRQTLGQGPEFLTYFQNEAQLEKSRLLSDRFSAERPKGSFSTLEIQRTEQGDSAMYLCASSLDNPGAAFFGQGTRLTVV.

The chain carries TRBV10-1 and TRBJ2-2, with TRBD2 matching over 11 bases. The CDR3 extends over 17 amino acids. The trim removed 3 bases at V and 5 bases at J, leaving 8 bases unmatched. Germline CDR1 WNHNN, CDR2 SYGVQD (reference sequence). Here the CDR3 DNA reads TGCGCCAGCAGTGATCGGTCGCTAGCGGGAGGTACCGGGGAGCTGTTTTTT. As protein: CASSDRSLAGGTGELFF.

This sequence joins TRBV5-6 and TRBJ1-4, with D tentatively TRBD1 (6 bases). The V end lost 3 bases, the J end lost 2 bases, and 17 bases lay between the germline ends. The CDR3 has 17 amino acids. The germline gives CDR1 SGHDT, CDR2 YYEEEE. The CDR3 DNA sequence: TGTGCCAGCAGCTCCATCGGCCAGGGGAGGACTAATGAAAAACTGTTTTTT. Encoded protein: CASSSIGQGRTNEKLFF.

CDR3 region: CASSSSRLAGLYEQFF. DNA of the CDR3: TGTGCCAGCAGTTCTTCTAGACTAGCGGGATTATACGAGCAGTTCTTC. The chain employs TRBV6-5 and TRBJ2-1; 11 nucleotides agree with TRBD2. V lost 4 bases and J lost 10; bases outside the gene matches: 12. This CDR3 is built from 16 residues. Per the germline V gene, CDR1 is MNHEY and CDR2 is SVGAGI.

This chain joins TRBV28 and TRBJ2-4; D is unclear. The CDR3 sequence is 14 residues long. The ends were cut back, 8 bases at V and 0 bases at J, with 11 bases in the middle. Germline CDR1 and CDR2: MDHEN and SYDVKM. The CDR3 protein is CASSMGGAKNIQYF. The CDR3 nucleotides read TGTGCCAGCTCTATGGGCGGAGCCAAAAACATTCAGTACTTC.

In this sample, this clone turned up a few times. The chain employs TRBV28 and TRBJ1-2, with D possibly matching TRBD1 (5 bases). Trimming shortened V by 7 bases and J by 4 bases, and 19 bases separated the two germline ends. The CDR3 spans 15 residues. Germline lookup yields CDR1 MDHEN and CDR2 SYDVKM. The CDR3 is CASTPSDRPIYGYTF. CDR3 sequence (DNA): TGTGCCAGCACCCCCAGCGACAGACCGATCTATGGCTACACCTTC.

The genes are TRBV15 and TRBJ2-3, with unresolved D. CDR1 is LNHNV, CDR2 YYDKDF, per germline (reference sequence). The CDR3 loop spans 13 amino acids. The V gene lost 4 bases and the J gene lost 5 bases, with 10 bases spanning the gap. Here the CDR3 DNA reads TGTGCCACCAGCATCCCGGATGGAGATACGCAGTATTTT. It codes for CATSIPDGDTQYF. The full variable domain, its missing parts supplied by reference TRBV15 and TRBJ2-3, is DAMVIQNPRYQVTQFGKPVTLSCSQTLNHNVMYWYQQKSSQAPKLLFHYYDKDFNNEADTPDNFQSRRPNTSFCFLDIRSPGLGDTAMYLCATSIPDGDTQYFGPGTRLTVL.

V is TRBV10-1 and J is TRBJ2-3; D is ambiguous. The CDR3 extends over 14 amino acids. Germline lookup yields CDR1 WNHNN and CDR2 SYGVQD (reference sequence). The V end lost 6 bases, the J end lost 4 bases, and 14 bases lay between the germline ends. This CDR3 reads CASSRSGDADTQYF. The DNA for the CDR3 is TGCGCCAGCAGCCGATCGGGCGATGCAGATACGCAGTATTTT.

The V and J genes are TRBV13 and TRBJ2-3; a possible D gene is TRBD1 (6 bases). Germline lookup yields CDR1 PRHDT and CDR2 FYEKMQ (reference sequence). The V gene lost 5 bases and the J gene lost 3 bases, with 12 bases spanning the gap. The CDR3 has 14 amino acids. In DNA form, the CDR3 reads TGTGCCAGCAGCCGTGGACAGCTTACAGATACGCAGTATTTT. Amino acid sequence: CASSRGQLTDTQYF.

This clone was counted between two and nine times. The chain's CDR3 is CASSLGGRPNEKLFF. CDR3 bases: TGTGCCAGCAGCTTAGGGGGACGCCCTAATGAAAAACTGTTTTTT. The V call is TRBV7-9, the J call TRBJ1-4; possible D gene TRBD1, 5 bases. V dropped 1 base and J dropped 3 bases, with 9 bases sitting between them. CDR1 and CDR2 (germline): SEHNR, FQNEAQ (reference sequence). CDR3 length equals 15 residues.

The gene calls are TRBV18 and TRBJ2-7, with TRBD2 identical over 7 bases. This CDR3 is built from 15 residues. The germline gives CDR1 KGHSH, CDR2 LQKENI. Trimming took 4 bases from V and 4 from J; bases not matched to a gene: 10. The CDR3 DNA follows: TGTGCCAGCTCACGGGTTGAGCGGGGACCGTACGAGCAGTACGTC. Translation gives CASSRVERGPYEQYV.

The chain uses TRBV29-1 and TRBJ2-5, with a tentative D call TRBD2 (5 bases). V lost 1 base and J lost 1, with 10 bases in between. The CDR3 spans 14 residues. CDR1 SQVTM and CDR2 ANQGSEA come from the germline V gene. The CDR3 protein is CSVEVGRLQETQYF. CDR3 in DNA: TGCAGCGTTGAAGTGGGGAGACTCCAAGAGACCCAGTACTTC.

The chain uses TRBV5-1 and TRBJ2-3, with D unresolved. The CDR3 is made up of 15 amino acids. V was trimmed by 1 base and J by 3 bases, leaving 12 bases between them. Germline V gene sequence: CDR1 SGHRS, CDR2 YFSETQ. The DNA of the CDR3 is TGCGCCAGCAGCTTGATGGATATGAGGACAGATACGCAGTATTTT. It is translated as CASSLMDMRTDTQYF.

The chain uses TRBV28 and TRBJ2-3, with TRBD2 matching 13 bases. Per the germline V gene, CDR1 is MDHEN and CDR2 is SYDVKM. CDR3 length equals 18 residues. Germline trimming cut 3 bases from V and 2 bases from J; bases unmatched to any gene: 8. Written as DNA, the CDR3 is TGTGCCAGCAGTTTCCCCGGACTAGCGGGAGTTTACACAGATACGCAGTATTTT. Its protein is CASSFPGLAGVYTDTQYF.

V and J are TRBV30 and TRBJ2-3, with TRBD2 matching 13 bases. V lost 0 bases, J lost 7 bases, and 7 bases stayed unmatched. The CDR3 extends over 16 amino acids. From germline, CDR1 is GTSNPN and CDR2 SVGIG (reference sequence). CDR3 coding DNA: TGTGCCTGGAGTGTACGGCCGGGACTAGCGGGGAATACGCAGTATTTT. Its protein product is CAWSVRPGLAGNTQYF.

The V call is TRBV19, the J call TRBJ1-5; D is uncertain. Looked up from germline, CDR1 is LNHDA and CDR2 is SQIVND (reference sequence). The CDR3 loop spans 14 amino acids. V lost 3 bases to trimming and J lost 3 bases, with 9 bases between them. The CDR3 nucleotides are TGTGCCAGTAGTATTTCGGCAGCCAATCAGCCCCAGCATTTT. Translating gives CASSISAANQPQHF.

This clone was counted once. The CDR3 bases are TGTGCCAGCAGCCAAGATACAGGGCTACCCTACGAGCAGTACTTC. This sequence encodes CASSQDTGLPYEQYF. V usage is TRBV4-2 and J usage is TRBJ2-7; D possibly corresponds to TRBD1 (6 bases). Trimming removed 0 bases at V and 2 bases at J, with 11 bases between. From germline, CDR1 is LGHNA and CDR2 YNFKEQ. This CDR3 contains 15 residues.

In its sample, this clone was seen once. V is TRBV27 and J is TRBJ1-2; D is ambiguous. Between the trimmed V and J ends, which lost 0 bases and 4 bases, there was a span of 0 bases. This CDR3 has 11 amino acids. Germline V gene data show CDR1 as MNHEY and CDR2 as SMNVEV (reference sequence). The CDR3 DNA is TGTGCCAGCAGTTTATCCTATGGCTACACCTTC. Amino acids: CASSLSYGYTF.

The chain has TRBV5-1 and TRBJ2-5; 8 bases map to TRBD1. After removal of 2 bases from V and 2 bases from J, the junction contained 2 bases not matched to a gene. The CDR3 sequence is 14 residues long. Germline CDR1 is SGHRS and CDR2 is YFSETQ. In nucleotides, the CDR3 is TGCGCCAGCAGCTTTGGGACAGGACAAGAGACCCAGTACTTC. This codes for CASSFGTGQETQYF.

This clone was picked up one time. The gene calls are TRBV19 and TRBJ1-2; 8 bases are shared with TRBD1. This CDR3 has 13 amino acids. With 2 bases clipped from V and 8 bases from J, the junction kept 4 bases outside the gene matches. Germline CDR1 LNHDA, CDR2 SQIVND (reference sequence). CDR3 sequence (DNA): TGTGCCAGTAGTATACAGGGGGCCGGAGGCTACACCTTC. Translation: CASSIQGAGGYTF.

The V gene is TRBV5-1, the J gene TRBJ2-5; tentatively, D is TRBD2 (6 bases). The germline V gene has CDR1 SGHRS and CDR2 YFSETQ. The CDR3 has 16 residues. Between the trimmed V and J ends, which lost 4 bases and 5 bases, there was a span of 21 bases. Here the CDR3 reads CASSPITLGRGETQYF. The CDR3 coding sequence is TGCGCCAGCAGCCCGATAACTCTAGGGCGGGGTGAGACCCAGTACTTC.

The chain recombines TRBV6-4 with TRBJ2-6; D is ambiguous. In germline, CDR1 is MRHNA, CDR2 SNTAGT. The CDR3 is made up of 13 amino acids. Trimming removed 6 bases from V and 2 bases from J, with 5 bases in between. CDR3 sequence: CASSAPGANVLTF. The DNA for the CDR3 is TGTGCCAGCAGCGCCCCTGGGGCCAACGTCCTGACTTTC.

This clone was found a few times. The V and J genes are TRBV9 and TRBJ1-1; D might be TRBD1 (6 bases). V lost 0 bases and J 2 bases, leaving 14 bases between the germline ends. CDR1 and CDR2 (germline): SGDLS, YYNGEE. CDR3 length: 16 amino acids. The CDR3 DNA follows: TGTGCCAGCAGCGTAGGGTCAGGGGCCATTAACACTGAAGCTTTCTTT. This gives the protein CASSVGSGAINTEAFF. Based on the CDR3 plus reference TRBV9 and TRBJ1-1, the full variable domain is DSGVTQTPKHLITATGQRVTLRCSPRSGDLSVYWYQQSLDQGLQFLIQYYNGEERAKGNILERFSAQQFPDLHSELNLSSLELGDSALYFCASSVGSGAINTEAFFGQGTRLTVV.

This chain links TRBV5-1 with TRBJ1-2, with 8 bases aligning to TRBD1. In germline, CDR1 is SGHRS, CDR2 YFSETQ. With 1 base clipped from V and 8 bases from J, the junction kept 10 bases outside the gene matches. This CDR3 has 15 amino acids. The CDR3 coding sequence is TGCGCCAGCAGCTTGATCGCAACAGGGGGGGAAGGCTACACCTTC. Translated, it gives CASSLIATGGEGYTF.

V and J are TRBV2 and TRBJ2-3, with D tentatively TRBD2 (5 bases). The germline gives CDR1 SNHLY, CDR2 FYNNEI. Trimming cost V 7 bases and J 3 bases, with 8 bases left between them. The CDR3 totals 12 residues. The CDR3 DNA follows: TGTGCCAGCAATCTAGCTACAGATACGCAGTATTTT. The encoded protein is CASNLATDTQYF. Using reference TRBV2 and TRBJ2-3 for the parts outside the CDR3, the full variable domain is EPEVTQTPSHQVTQMGQEVILRCVPISNHLYFYWYRQILGQKVEFLVSFYNNEISEKSEIFDDQFSVERPDGSNFTLKIRSTKLEDSAMYFCASNLATDTQYFGPGTRLTVL.

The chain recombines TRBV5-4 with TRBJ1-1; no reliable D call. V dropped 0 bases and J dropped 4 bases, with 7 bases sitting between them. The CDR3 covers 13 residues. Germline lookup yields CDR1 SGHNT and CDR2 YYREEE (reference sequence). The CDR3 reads CASSLEASTEAFF. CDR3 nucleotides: TGTGCCAGCAGCTTGGAGGCTAGCACTGAAGCTTTCTTT.

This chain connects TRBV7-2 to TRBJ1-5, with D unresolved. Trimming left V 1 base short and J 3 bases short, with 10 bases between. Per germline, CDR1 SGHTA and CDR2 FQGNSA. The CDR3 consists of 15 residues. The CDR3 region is CASSLVALYNQPQHF. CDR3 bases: TGTGCCAGCAGCTTAGTGGCCCTCTACAATCAGCCCCAGCATTTT.